This entry lists 20 T cell receptor beta chains sequenced from one sample in a study of OX40 agonist ivuxolimab in advanced cancers. TCRdb's table, derived via immunoSEQ multiplex PCR, lists solely in-frame clones and lacks some. The data show 60,000 to 95,000 clones, under 95% seen once. The sequences come from CD4+ or CD8+ T cells sorted from blood, collected in a trial of the OX40 agonist ivuxolimab. The receptor set was obtained from an adult with an advanced solid tumor such as melanoma, head and neck, liver or kidney cancer.

The chain recombines TRBV25-1 with TRBJ2-7; perhaps TRBD2 as D (5 bases). The CDR3 length is 11 residues. V lost 8 bases and J lost 3, with 8 bases in between. Looked up from germline, CDR1 is MGHDK and CDR2 is SYGVNS. The CDR3 DNA sequence: TGTGCCAGCGGACTTTTCTACGAGCAGTACTTC. This gives the protein CASGLFYEQYF.

The rearrangement uses TRBV6-6 and TRBJ2-5; TRBD1 might be the D (6 bases). The end of the DNA aligns better with TRBJ2-7, so the J call may be wrong. CDR3 length equals 14 residues. Looked up from germline, CDR1 is MNHNY and CDR2 is SVGAGI (reference sequence). The CDR3 nucleotides are TGTGCCAGCAGTTACTCAGGGGGTAGTTACGAGCAGTACTTC. Protein sequence: CASSYSGGSYEQYF.

V and J are TRBV11-2 and TRBJ2-7; 9 positions match TRBD1. The V gene's germline CDR1 is SGHAT and CDR2 FQNNGV. CDR3 length equals 15 residues. V shed 2 bases, J shed 5 bases, and the junction held 7 bases outside the gene matches. The CDR3: CASSLRGTGKNEQYF. CDR3 in DNA: TGTGCCAGCAGCTTACGCGGGACAGGGAAAAACGAGCAGTACTTC.

This clone has only one observation. The rearrangement links TRBV5-1 to TRBJ2-7; D is uncertain. Trimming removed 1 base at V and 6 bases at J, with 11 bases between. The CDR3 sequence is 13 residues long. CDR1 and CDR2 (germline): SGHRS, YFSETQ. The CDR3 sequence is CASSLMGSGEQYF. CDR3 in DNA: TGCGCCAGCAGCTTGATGGGGTCGGGCGAGCAGTACTTC. Looking up the rest from reference TRBV5-1 and TRBJ2-7 gives the full variable domain: KAGVTQTPRYLIKTRGQQVTLSCSPISGHRSVSWYQQTPGQGLQFLFEYFSETQRNKGNFPGRFSGRQFSNSRSEMNVSTLELGDSALYLCASSLMGSGEQYFGPGTRLTVT.

This clone was counted once. The chain joins TRBV4-3 to TRBJ1-4, with TRBD1 as a possible D gene (5 bases). Per the germline V gene, CDR1 is LGHNA and CDR2 is YSLEER. Trimming pared 5 bases from V and 7 bases from J, leaving 14 bases between. This CDR3 contains 14 residues. CDR3 in DNA: TGCGCCAGCAGCTTAGAGGTCCAGGGTGAAAAACTGTTTTTT. This encodes CASSLEVQGEKLFF.

The gene calls are TRBV7-2 and TRBJ2-7; D is unresolved. V gave up 1 base and J gave up 2 bases, with 15 bases separating them. This CDR3 is built from 16 residues. Looked up from germline, CDR1 is SGHTA and CDR2 is FQGNSA. DNA for the CDR3: TGTGCCAGCAGCTTAGTTGGGGTCAGGTCGGCCTACGAGCAGTACTTC. It encodes CASSLVGVRSAYEQYF.

This chain joins TRBV2 and TRBJ2-1; no definite D call. The V end was cut by 4 bases, the J end by 10 bases, with 11 bases between. CDR3 length: 12 residues. Germline V CDR1 and CDR2: SNHLY, FYNNEI. The CDR3 nucleotides are TGTGCCAGCAGTGTCTGGTCGTCGGAGCAGTTCTTC. Translated: CASSVWSSEQFF.

This chain connects TRBV11-2 to TRBJ2-7; D gene ambiguous. The CDR3 loop spans 13 amino acids. V dropped 4 bases and J dropped 6 bases, with 13 bases sitting between them. From germline, CDR1 is SGHAT and CDR2 FQNNGV. CDR3 sequence (DNA): TGTGCCAGCAGCTCCAACCGTGGTGGCGAGCAGTACTTC. This translates into CASSSNRGGEQYF.

The chain recombines TRBV19 with TRBJ2-7; 9 bases match TRBD1. This CDR3 has 12 residues. With V trimmed by 9 bases and J by 5 bases, 5 bases remained unmatched. Germline V lookup: CDR1 LNHDA, CDR2 SQIVND (reference sequence). CDR3 nucleotides: TGTGCCAGCTGGGACAGGGAAAACGAGCAGTACTTC. Amino acids: CASWDRENEQYF.

This clone was seen once. This sequence joins TRBV6-5 and TRBJ1-2; tentatively, D is TRBD1 (5 bases). This CDR3 comprises 15 residues. Between the trimmed V and J ends, which lost 0 bases and 5 bases, there was a span of 13 bases. Germline CDR1 reads MNHEY; CDR2 reads SVGAGI. CDR3 sequence: CASSYSGHQGYGYTF. CDR3 sequence (DNA): TGTGCCAGCAGTTACTCGGGGCACCAAGGATATGGCTACACCTTC.

The genes are TRBV2 and TRBJ2-1, with D unresolved. The CDR3 extends over 13 amino acids. Germline V CDR1 and CDR2: SNHLY, FYNNEI. Trimming shortened V by 3 bases and J by 4 bases, and 7 bases separated the two germline ends. The CDR3 DNA follows: TGTGCCAGCAGTGAGGCAGAATACAATGAGCAGTTCTTC. Encoded protein: CASSEAEYNEQFF.

The rearrangement uses TRBV18 and TRBJ2-3; 10 bases fit TRBD2. CDR1 is KGHSH and CDR2 is LQKENI in the germline V gene. V lost 5 bases to trimming and J lost 8 bases; unmatched junction nucleotides: 10. This CDR3 has 15 amino acids. The CDR3, as DNA: TGTGCCAGCTCAACTGCTAGCGGGAGAGGTGGTACGCAGTATTTT. It translates to CASSTASGRGGTQYF.

CDR3 protein: CASSSILWETQYF. The CDR3 DNA reads as TGTGCCAGCAGTTCTATCCTTTGGGAGACCCAGTACTTC. V is TRBV27 and J is TRBJ2-5; the D is unclear. Trimming shortened V by 4 bases and J by 5 bases, and 11 bases separated the two germline ends. This CDR3 contains 13 residues. In germline, CDR1 is MNHEY, CDR2 SMNVEV (reference sequence).

This chain uses TRBV30 with TRBJ1-5; 7 positions match TRBD1. The trim removed 3 bases at V and 1 base at J, leaving 6 bases unmatched. Germline CDR1 GTSNPN, CDR2 SVGIG (reference sequence). The CDR3 spans 15 residues. CDR3 loop: CAWSRRGTSNQPQHF. As DNA, the CDR3 is TGTGCCTGGAGCCGCAGGGGGACGAGCAATCAGCCCCAGCATTTT.

J is TRBJ2-5 and V is TRBV11-2, with D perhaps TRBD2 (5 bases). Between the trimmed V and J ends, which lost 5 bases and 5 bases, there was a span of 12 bases. The germline V gene encodes CDR1 SGHAT and CDR2 FQNNGV. This CDR3 comprises 13 residues. CDR3 amino acids: CASSPSSGETQYF. CDR3 nucleotides: TGTGCCAGCAGCCCCTCATCGGGGGAGACCCAGTACTTC.

V usage is TRBV19 and J usage is TRBJ2-3; tentative D call: TRBD1 (9 bases). Trimming removed 3 bases from V and 0 bases from J, with 25 bases in between. The CDR3 sequence is 20 residues long. Germline CDR1 LNHDA, CDR2 SQIVND (reference sequence). This chain's CDR3 is CASSIPTGGSAGGSTDTQYF. The CDR3 bases are TGTGCCAGTAGTATTCCCACAGGGGGCAGTGCGGGAGGAAGCACAGATACGCAGTATTTT.

J is TRBJ2-5 and V is TRBV7-1, with unresolved D. TRBV7-1 is an ORF, with its function uncertain. The CDR3 totals 12 residues. The V gene lost 4 bases and the J gene lost 5 bases, with 8 bases spanning the gap. CDR3 nucleotide sequence: TGTGCCAGCAGCTTAGTTGGGGAGACCCAGTACTTC. It encodes CASSLVGETQYF.

This chain joins TRBV27 and TRBJ1-1; D is possibly TRBD1 (6 bases). Germline CDR1 and CDR2: MNHEY and SMNVEV (reference sequence). Deletions cut 2 bases from V and 6 bases from J, with 10 bases between. The CDR3 consists of 13 residues. The CDR3 DNA reads as TGTGCCAGCAGTTTAATGCGGACAGCTGAAGCTTTCTTT. It is translated as CASSLMRTAEAFF.

CDR3 nucleotides: TGTGCCTGGAGTGTACAGACGATTCCAACCTATGGCTACACCTTC. This codes for CAWSVQTIPTYGYTF. This chain uses TRBV30 with TRBJ1-2; D remains ambiguous. The germline gives CDR1 GTSNPN, CDR2 SVGIG (reference sequence). This CDR3 has 15 residues. V was pared by 0 bases and J by 4 bases, with 15 bases between. The full variable domain, its missing parts supplied by reference TRBV30 and TRBJ1-2, is SQTIHQWPATLVQPVGSPLSLECTVEGTSNPNLYWYRQAAGRGLQLLFYSVGIGQISSEVPQNLSASRPQDRQFILSSKKLLLSDSGFYLCAWSVQTIPTYGYTFGSGTRLTVV.

The sample holds a few counts of this clone. V and J are TRBV18 and TRBJ1-3; no reliable D call. Trimming cost V 0 bases and J 5 bases, with 8 bases left between them. CDR3 length: 14 residues. Germline V gene lookup returns CDR1 KGHSH and CDR2 LQKENI. CDR3 in amino acids: CASSPPLPRNTIYF. CDR3 bases: TGTGCCAGCTCACCACCGCTCCCCCGAAACACCATATATTTT.